The clone carrying this T cell receptor (beta chain) has a count of ten or more. The antigen is undetermined. The CDR3 loop spans 16 amino acids. Trimming took off 3 bases at V and 3 bases at J, with 15 bases between the two ends. Looked up from germline, CDR1 is SGHDN and CDR2 is FVKESK. TCRdb passed the 5' RACE reads through MiXCR, listing each CDR3 protein once. The sample records approximately 590,000 distinct CDR3 sequences, roughly 9.5% being singletons. The data stem from a study of identical twins. Findings and caveats of the study: Without tracking the same donors, conclusions rested on cross-sectional statistical analysis. Excess sharing by twins proved weaker in beta out-of-frame sequences.

The data were also submitted as part of a second study, on yellow fever vaccine responses in identical twins.

Sequenced sample: PBMCs. The clonotype was recovered from a woman younger than 30 in good health. The rearrangement links TRBV14 to TRBJ2-4; TRBD1 is a possible D gene (6 bases). CDR3 nucleotides: TGTGCCAGCAGCCAGGACCGGACAGACATCAAAAACATTCAGTACTTC. It encodes CASSQDRTDIKNIQYF.